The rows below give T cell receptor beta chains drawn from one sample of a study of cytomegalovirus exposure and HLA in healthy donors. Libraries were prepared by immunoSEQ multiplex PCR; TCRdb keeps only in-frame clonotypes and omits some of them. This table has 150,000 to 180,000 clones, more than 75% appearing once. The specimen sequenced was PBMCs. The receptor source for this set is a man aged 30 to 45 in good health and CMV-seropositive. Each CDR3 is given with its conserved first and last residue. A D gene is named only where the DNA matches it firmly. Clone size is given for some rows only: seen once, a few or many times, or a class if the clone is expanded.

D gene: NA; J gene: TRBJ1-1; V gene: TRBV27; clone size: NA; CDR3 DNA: TGTGCCAGCAGTTTATCAGGGGGGAACACTGAAGCTTTCTTT; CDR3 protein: CASSLSGGNTEAFF
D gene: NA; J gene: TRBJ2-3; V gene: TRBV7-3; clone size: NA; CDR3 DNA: TGTGCCAGCAGCACGACTGGAGGAGATACGCAGTATTTT; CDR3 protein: CASSTTGGDTQYF
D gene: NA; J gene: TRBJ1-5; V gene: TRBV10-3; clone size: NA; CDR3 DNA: TGTGCCATCGGCCAACAGGGATATCAGCCCCAGCATTTT; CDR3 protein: CAIGQQGYQPQHF
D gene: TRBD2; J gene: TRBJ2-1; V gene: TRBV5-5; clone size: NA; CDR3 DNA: TGTGCCAGCAGCCCCCTCGTTAGCGGGCCTTACAATGAGCAGTTCTTC; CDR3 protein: CASSPLVSGPYNEQFF
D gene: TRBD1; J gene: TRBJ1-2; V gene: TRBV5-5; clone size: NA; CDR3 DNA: TGTGCCAGCAGCACGGACAGGGATATGAGGGGCTACACCTTC; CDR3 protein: CASSTDRDMRGYTF
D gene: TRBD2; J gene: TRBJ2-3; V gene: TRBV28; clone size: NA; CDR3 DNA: TGTGCCAGCAGCTCAGCGGGAGGGACAGATACGCAGTATTTT; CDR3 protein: CASSSAGGTDTQYF
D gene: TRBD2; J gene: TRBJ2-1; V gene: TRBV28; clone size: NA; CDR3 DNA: TGTGCCAGCAGGGTCGCTAGCGGGAGGGCCCTTGAGCAGTTCTTC; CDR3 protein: CASRVASGRALEQFF
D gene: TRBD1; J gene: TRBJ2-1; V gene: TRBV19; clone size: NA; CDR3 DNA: TGTGCCAGTAGTTCGGGGACAGGGGTATACAATGAGCAGTTCTTC; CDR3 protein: CASSSGTGVYNEQFF
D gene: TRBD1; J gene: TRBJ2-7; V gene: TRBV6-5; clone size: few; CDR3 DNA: TGTGCCAGCAGTCTAACAGGGGTGACCCCCCACGAGCAGTACTTC; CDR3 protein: CASSLTGVTPHEQYF
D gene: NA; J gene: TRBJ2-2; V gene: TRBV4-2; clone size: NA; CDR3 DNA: TGTGCCAGCAGCCAAGGGCAGGGCGACACCGGGGAGCTGTTTTTT; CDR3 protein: CASSQGQGDTGELFF
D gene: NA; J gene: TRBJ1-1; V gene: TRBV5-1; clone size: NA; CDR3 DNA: TGCGCCAGCAGCCTTATAAACAGGGACACTGAAGCTTTCTTT; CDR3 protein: CASSLINRDTEAFF
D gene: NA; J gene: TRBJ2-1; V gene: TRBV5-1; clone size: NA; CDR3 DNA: TGCGCCAGCAGCCCCCGTCCCGGGACACTGTACAATGAGCAGTTCTTC; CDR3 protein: CASSPRPGTLYNEQFF
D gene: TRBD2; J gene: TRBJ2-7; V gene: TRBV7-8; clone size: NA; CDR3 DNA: TGTGCCAGCAGCTCCCTAGCGGAGACCTACGAGCAGTACTTC; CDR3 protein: CASSSLAETYEQYF
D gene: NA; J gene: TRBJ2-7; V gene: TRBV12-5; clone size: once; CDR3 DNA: TGTGCTAGTGGTTTGGTACTGGGGCCCTACTACGAGCAGTACTTC; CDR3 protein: CASGLVLGPYYEQYF
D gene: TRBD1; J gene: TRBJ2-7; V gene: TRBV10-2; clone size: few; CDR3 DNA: TGCGCCAGCAGAGGACAGGGGAGCTACGAGCAGTACTTC; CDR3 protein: CASRGQGSYEQYF
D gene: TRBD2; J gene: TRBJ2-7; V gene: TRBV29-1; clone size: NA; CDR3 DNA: TGCAGCGTTGGGGATTCTGGGGAGGGCGAGCAGTACTTC; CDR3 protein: CSVGDSGEGEQYF
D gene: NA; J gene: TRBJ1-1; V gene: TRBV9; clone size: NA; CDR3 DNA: TGTGCCAGCAGCGCCGAACATCTGTTCGACACTGAAGCTTTCTTT; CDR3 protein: CASSAEHLFDTEAFF
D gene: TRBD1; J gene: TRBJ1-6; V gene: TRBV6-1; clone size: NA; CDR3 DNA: TGTGCCAGCAGTGAAGCGGGGGACAGAAATAATTCACCCCTCCACTTT; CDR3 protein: CASSEAGDRNNSPLHF
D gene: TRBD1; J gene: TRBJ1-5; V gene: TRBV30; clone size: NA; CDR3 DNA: TGTGCCTGGAGTTTGGGGCGGGCAGGGGGAGATCAGCCCCAGCATTTT; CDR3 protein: CAWSLGRAGGDQPQHF
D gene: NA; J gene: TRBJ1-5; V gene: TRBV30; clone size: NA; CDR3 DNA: TGTGCCTGGAACCGCGGGGGGGCCGGCACAGATACGCAGCATTTT; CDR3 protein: CAWNRGGAGTDTQHF
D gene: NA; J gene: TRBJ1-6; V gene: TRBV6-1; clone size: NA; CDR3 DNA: TGTGCCAGCAGTGAAATAACAGGCCGAAATTCACCCCTCCACTTT; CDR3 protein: CASSEITGRNSPLHF
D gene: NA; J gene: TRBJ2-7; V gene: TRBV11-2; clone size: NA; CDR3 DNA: TGTGCCAGCAGCTTAGAATTAGGGGTCGAGCAGTACTTC; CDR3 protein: CASSLELGVEQYF
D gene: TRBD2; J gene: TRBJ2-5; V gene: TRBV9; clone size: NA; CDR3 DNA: TGTGCCAGCAGCCCGACTAGCTCCCAAGAGACCCAGTACTTC; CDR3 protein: CASSPTSSQETQYF
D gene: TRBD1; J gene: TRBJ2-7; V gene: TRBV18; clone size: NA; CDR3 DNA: TGTGCCAGCTCACCCGGGACAGGGGACTACGAGCAGTACTTC; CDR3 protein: CASSPGTGDYEQYF
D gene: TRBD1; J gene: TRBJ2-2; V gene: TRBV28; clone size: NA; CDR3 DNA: TGTGCCAGCAGCCCAGCGGGACAGGGGGCCGGCACCGGGGAGCTGTTTTTT; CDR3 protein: CASSPAGQGAGTGELFF
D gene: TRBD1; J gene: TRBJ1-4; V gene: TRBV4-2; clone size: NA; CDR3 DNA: TGTGCCAGCAGCCCTGGGACAGGGGAATTTGAAAAACTGTTTTTT; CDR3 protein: CASSPGTGEFEKLFF
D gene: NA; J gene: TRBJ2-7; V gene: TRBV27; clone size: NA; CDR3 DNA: TGTGCCAGCAGTTTGCAGGGAACGGTCTACGAGCAGTACTTC; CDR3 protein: CASSLQGTVYEQYF
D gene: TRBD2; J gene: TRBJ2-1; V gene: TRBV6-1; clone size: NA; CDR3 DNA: TGTGCCAGCCAGGAGCTAGCGGGGTCTGGGGAGCAGTTCTTC; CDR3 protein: CASQELAGSGEQFF
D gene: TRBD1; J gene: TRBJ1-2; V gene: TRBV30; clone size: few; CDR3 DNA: TGTGCCTGGAGTGTAGAACAGGGGAGTCGTGGCTACACCTTC; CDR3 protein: CAWSVEQGSRGYTF
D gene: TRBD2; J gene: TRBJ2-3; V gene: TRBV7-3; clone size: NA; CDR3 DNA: TGTGCCAGCAGCTCAGGGACTAGCGCCGTCACAGATACGCAGTATTTT; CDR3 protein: CASSSGTSAVTDTQYF
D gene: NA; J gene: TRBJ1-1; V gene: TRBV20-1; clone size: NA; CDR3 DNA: TGCAGTGCTCGTAACACTGAAGCTTTCTTT; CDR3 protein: CSARNTEAFF
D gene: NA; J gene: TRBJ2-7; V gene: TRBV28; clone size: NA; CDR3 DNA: TGTGCCAGCAGTCTCCGATTAGTGTACGAGCAGTACTTC; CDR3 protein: CASSLRLVYEQYF
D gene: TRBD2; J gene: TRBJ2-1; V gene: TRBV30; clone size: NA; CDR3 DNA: TGTGCCTGGAGTTTCCTAGCGGGAGACTACAATGAGCAGTTCTTC; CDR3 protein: CAWSFLAGDYNEQFF
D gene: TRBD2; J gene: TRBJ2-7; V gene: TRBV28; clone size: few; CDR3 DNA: TGTGCCAGCAGCCGTGGGTTAGCGGGAGGGCTCTGGTACTTC; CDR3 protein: CASSRGLAGGLWYF